This T cell receptor (beta chain) was sequenced in a study of cytomegalovirus exposure and HLA in healthy donors. Trimming pared 0 bases from V and 0 bases from J, leaving 10 bases between. The CDR3 consists of 17 residues. Per the germline V gene, CDR1 is SGDLS and CDR2 is YYNGEE. The PCR had 60 Vbeta and 13 Jbeta primers. Assay: immunoSEQ multiplex PCR; the TCRdb copy retains only in-frame clones and omits some. The sample includes about 250,000 clones, about 88% seen only once; the top ten take about 0.25%. The source of this sequence is a girl aged 2-10 years in good health and CMV-seronegative. V usage is TRBV9 and J usage is TRBJ2-6; no firm D call. Sequenced material: PBMCs. The CDR3 sequence: CASSVGTSVSGANVLTF. The CDR3 DNA sequence: TGTGCCAGCAGCGTAGGAACTTCCGTCTCTGGGGCCAACGTCCTGACTTTC.